The clone carrying this T cell receptor beta chain was seen only once. Germline CDR1 and CDR2: SNHLY and FYNNEI. The germline V and J ends were trimmed by 6 bases and 5 bases, with 13 bases remaining between them. The CDR3 totals 13 residues. This specimen belongs to a study of blood T cell repertoires in COVID-19. Overall study: Whether acute or convalescent, the COVID-19 samples came from the United States, Italy and Spain. T cells, B-cell-depleted T cells, or PBMCs provided the cDNA or gDNA that served as material.

Enrollment of patients from Seattle took place during active infection, with longitudinal follow-up. TCRdb's copy holds only in-frame clones and misses some; the assay was immunoSEQ multiplex PCR. Altogether hundreds of thousands of clones are present, roughly 89% being singletons, with the ten largest covering 0.75% to 0.85%. The V gene is TRBV2, the J gene TRBJ1-2, with D maybe TRBD1 (6 bases). The receptor was isolated from a man aged 18 to 30 with COVID-19, enrolled during active disease. The sequenced sample consisted of peripheral blood. This chain's CDR3 is CASSGQLPYGYTF. In DNA, the CDR3 is TGTGCCAGCAGCGGACAGCTACCTTATGGCTACACCTTC.